These 2 T cell receptor beta chains were sequenced from one sample in a study of blood T cell repertoires in COVID-19. Repertoires were generated with immunoSEQ multiplex PCR, while TCRdb's copy carries only in-frame clones and drops some. This sample carries 250,000 to 350,000 clones, roughly 86% of them seen once, and the ten largest clones take around 9.3%. Sequencing was performed on PBMCs or T cells enriched from blood (not recorded which). The source of these receptors is a woman aged 18-29 years who had recovered from COVID-19.

V is TRBV7-2 and J is TRBJ1-6; possible D gene TRBD1, 6 bases. The V and J ends lost 2 bases and 7 bases respectively, with 18 bases between them. The CDR3 spans 17 residues. CDR1 and CDR2 (germline): SGHTA, FQGNSA. The chain's CDR3 is CASSLKGSGGLNSPLHF. The CDR3 DNA follows: TGTGCCAGCAGCTTAAAGGGCTCGGGGGGGCTCAATTCACCCCTCCACTTT.

V and J are TRBV6-2 or TRBV6-3 and TRBJ2-1; D unresolved. The ends were cut back, 0 bases at V and 15 bases at J, with 15 bases in the middle. Germline CDR1 and CDR2: MNHEY and SVGEGT. The CDR3 is 13 amino acids. The CDR3 nucleotides read TGTGCCAGCAGTTACTCGAGTGAGGCAGTTCGGTTCTTC. Translation: CASSYSSEAVRFF.